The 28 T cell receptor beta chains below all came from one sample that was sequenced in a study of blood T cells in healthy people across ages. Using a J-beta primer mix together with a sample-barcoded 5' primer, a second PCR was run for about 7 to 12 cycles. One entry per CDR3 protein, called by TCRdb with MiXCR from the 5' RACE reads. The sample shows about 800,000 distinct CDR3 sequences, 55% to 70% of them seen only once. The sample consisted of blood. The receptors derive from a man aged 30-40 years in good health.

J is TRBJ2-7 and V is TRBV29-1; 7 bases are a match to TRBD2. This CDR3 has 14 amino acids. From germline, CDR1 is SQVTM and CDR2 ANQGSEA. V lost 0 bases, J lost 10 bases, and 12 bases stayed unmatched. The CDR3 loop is CSVEDGLAAPAQYF. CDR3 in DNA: TGCAGCGTTGAAGATGGGCTAGCGGCCCCCGCCCAGTACTTC.

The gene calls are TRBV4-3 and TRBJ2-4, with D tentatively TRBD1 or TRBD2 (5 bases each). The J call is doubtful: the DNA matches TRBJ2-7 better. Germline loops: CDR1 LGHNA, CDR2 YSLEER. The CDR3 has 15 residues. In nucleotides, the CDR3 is TGCGCCAGCAGCCAAGATTGGGGGTCCGCCTACGAGCAGTACTTC. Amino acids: CASSQDWGSAYEQYF.

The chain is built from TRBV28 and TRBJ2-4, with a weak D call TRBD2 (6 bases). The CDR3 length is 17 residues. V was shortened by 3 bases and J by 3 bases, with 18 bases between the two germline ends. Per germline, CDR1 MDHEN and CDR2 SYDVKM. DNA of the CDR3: TGTGCCAGCAGTTTGGGGTCCGGGATCGGGGGCAAAAACATTCAGTACTTC. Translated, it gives CASSLGSGIGGKNIQYF.

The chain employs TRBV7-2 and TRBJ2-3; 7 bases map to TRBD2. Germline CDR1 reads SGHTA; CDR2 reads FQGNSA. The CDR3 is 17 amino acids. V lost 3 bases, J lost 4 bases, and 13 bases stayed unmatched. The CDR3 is CASSLKSAGVSADTQYF. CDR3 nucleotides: TGTGCCAGCAGCTTGAAATCTGCGGGAGTGTCAGCAGATACGCAGTATTTT.

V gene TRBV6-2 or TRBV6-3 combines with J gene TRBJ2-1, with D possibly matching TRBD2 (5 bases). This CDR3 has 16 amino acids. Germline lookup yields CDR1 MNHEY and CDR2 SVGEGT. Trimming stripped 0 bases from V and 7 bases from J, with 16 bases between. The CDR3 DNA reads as TGTGCCAGCAGTTACTCAGTGGAGGAATCGTTAAATGAGCAGTTCTTC. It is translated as CASSYSVEESLNEQFF.

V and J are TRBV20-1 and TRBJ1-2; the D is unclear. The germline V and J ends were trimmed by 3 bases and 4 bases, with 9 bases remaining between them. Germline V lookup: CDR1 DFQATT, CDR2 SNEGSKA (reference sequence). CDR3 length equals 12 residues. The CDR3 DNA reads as TGCAGTGCTAGCGGGATCACCTATGGCTACACCTTC. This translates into CSASGITYGYTF.

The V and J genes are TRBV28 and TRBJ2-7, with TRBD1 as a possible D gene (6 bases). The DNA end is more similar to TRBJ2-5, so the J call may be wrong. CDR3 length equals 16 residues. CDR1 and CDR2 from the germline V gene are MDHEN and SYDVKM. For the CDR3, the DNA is TGTGCCAGCAGTTTATTAGGGGGATTTGGGGGAGAGACCCAGTACTTC. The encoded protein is CASSLLGGFGGETQYF.

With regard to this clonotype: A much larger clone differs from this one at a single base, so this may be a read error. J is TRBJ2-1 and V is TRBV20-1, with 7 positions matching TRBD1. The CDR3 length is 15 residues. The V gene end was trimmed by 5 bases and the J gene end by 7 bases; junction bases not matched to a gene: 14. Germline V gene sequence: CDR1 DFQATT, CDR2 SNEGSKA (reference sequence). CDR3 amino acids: CSAEGTALPLNEQFF. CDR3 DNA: TGCAGTGCTGAGGGGACAGCCCTACCTTTAAATGAGCAGTTCTTC.

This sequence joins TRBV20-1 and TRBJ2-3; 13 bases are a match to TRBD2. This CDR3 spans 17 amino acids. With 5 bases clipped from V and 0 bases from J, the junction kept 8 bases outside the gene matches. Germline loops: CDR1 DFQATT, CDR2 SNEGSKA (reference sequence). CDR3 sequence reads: CSALPPGLAGSTDTQYF. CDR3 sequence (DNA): TGCAGTGCTCTCCCGCCGGGACTAGCGGGAAGCACAGATACGCAGTATTTT.

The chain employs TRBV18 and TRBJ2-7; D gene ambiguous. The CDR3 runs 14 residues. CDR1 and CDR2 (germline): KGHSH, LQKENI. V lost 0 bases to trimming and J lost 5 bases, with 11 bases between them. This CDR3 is CASSPPKGVNEQYF. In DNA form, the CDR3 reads TGTGCCAGCTCACCACCTAAAGGTGTCAACGAGCAGTACTTC.

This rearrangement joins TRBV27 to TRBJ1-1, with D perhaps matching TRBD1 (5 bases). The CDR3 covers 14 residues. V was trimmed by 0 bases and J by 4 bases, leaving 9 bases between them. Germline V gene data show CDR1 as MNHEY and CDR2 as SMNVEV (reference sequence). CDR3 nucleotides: TGTGCCAGCAGTTTATCCAGGGTCGCCACTGAAGCTTTCTTT. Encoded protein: CASSLSRVATEAFF.

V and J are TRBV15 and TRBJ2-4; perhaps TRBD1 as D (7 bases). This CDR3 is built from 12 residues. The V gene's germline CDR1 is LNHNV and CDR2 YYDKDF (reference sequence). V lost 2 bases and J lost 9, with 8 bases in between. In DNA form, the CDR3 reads TGTGCCACCAGCAGACAGGGGGGCATTCAGTACTTC. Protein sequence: CATSRQGGIQYF.

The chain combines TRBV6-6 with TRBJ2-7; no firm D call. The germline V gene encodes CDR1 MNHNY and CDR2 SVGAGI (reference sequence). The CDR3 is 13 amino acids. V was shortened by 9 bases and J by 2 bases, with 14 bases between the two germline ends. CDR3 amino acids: CARYGSEPYEQYF. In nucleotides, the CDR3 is TGTGCCAGGTACGGGTCGGAACCCTACGAGCAGTACTTC.

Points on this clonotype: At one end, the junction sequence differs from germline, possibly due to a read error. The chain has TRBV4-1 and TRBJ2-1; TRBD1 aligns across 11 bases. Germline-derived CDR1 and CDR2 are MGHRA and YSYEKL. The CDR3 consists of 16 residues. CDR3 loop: CASSQDRGQLNNGQFF. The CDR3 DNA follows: TGCGCCAGCAGCCAGGACAGGGGGCAGTTGAACAATGGGCAGTTCTTC.

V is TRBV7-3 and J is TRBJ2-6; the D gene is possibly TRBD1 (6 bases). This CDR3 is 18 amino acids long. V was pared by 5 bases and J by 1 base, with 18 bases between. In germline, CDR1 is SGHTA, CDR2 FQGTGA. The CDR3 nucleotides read TGTGCCAGCAGCCCAGCGACAGGTGTGATTTCTGGGGCCAACGTCCTGACTTTC. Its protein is CASSPATGVISGANVLTF.

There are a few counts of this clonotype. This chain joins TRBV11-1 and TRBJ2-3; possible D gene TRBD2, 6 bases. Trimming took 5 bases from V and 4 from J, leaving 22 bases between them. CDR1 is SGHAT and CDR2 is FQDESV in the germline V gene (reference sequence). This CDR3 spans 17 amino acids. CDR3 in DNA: TGTGCCAGCAGCAACCTCCGGGACTCCGCTAATGCAGATACGCAGTATTTT. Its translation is CASSNLRDSANADTQYF. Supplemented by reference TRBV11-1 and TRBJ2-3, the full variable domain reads EAEVAQSPRYKITEKSQAVAFWCDPISGHATLYWYRQILGQGPELLVQFQDESVVDDSQLPKDRFSAERLKGVDSTLKIQPAELGDSAMYLCASSNLRDSANADTQYFGPGTRLTVL.

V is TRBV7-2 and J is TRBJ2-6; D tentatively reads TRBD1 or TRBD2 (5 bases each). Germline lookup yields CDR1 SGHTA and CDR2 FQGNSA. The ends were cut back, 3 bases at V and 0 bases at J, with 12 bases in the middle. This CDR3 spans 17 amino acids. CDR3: CASSLGPPRSGANVLTF. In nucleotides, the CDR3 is TGTGCCAGCAGCTTGGGACCGCCACGCTCTGGGGCCAACGTCCTGACTTTC. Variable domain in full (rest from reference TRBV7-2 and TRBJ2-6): GAGVSQSPSNKVTEKGKDVELRCDPISGHTALYWYRQSLGQGLEFLIYFQGNSAPDKSGLPSDRFSAERTGGSVSTLTIQRTQQEDSAVYLCASSLGPPRSGANVLTFGAGSRLTVL.

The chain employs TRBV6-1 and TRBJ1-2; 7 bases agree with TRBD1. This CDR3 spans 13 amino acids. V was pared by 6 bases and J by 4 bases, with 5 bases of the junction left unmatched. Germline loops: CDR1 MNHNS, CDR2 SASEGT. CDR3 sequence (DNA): TGTGCCAGCAGACCAACAGGGGTCTATGGCTACACCTTC. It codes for CASRPTGVYGYTF.

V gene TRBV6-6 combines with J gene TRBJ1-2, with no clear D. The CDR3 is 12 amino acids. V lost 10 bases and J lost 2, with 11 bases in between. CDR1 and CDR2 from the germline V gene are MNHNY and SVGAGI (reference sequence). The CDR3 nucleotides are TGTGCCATCGTCGCGGGGAACTATGGCTACACCTTC. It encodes CAIVAGNYGYTF.

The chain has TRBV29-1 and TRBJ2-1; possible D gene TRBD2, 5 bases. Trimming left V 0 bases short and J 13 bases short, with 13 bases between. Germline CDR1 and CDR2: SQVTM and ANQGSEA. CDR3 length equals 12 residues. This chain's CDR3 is CSVEDPGSYQFF. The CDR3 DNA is TGCAGCGTTGAAGACCCGGGATCTTACCAGTTCTTC.

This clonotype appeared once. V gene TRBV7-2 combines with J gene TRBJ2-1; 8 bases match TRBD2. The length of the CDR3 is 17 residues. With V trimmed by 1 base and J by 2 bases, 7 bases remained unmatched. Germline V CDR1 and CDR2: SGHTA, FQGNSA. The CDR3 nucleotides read TGTGCCAGCAGCTTAGTAGTCCCAGCGGGAGCCTACAATGAGCAGTTCTTC. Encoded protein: CASSLVVPAGAYNEQFF.

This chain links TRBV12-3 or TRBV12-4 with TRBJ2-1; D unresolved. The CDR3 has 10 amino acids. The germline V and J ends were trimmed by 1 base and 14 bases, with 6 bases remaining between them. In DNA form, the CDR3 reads TGTGCCAGCAGTTTAGGGGATAAGTTCTTC. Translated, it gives CASSLGDKFF.

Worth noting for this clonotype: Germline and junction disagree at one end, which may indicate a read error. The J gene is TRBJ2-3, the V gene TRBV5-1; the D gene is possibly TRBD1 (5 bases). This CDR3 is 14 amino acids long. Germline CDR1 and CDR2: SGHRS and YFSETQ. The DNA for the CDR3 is TGCACCAGCAGCGTGGACATCGTTGGAGATACGCAGTATTTT. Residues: CTSSVDIVGDTQYF.

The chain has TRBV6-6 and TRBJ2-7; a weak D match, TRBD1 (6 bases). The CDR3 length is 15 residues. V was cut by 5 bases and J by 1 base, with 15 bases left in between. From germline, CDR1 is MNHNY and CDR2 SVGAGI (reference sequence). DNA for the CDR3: TGTGCCAGCAGTCGGGACACCCCGGGGTCCTACGAGCAGTACTTC. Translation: CASSRDTPGSYEQYF.

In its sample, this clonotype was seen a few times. CDR3 residues: CASSQDLGFSYEQYF. CDR3 in DNA: TGCGCCAGCAGCCAAGATCTTGGCTTCAGCTACGAGCAGTACTTC. The chain is built from TRBV4-1 and TRBJ2-7; no firm D call. The CDR3 runs 15 residues. Germline CDR1 MGHRA, CDR2 YSYEKL. Trimming cost V 0 bases and J 3 bases, with 12 bases left between them.

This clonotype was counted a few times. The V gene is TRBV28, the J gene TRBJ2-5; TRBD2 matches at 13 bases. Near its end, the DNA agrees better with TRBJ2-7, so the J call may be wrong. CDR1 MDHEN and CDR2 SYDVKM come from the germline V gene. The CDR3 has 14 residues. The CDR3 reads CASKPGLAGYEQYF. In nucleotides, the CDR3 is TGTGCCAGCAAACCGGGACTAGCGGGATACGAGCAGTACTTC.

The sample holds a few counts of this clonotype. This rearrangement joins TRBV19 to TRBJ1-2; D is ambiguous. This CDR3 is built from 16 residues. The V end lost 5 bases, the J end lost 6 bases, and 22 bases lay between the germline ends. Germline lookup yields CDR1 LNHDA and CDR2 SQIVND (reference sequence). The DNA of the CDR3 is TGTGCCAGTAGTTCCGCACGTAGGCAACGCGGGGATGGCTACACCTTC. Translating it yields CASSSARRQRGDGYTF. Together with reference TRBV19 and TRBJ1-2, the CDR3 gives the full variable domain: DGGITQSPKYLFRKEGQNVTLSCEQNLNHDAMYWYRQDPGQGLRLIYYSQIVNDFQKGDIAEGYSVSREKKESFPLTVTSAQKNPTAFYLCASSSARRQRGDGYTFGSGTRLTVV.

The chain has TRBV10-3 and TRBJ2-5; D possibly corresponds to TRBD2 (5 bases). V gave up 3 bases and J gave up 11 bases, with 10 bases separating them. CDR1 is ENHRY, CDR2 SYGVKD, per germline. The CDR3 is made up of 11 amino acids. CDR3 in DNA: TGTGCCATCAGTGACGAGGGTAAGCAGTACTTC. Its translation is CAISDEGKQYF.